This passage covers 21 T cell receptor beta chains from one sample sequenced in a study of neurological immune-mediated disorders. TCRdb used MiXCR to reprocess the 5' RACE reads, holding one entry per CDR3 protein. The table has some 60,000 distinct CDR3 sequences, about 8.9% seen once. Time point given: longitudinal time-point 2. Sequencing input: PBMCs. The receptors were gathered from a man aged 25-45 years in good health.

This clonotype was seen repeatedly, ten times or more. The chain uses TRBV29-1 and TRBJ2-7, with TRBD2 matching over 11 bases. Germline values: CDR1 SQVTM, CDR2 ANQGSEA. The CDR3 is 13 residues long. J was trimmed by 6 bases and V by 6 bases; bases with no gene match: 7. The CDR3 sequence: CSVLSGRASEQYF. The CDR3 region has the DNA TGCAGCGTACTTAGCGGGAGGGCTAGCGAGCAGTACTTC.

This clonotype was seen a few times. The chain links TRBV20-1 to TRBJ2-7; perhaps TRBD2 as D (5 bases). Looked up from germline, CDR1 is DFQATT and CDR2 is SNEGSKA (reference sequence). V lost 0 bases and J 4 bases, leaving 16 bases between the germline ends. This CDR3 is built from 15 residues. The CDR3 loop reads CSARDFWGEVYEQYF. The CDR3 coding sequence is TGCAGTGCTAGAGATTTTTGGGGAGAGGTTTACGAGCAGTACTTC.

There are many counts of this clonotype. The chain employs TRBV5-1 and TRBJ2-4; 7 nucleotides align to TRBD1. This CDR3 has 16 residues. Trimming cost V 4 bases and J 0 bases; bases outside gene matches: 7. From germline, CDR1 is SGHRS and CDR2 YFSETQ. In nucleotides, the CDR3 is TGCGCCAGCAGCCATCATGACAGGGTAGCCAAAAACATTCAGTACTTC. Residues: CASSHHDRVAKNIQYF.

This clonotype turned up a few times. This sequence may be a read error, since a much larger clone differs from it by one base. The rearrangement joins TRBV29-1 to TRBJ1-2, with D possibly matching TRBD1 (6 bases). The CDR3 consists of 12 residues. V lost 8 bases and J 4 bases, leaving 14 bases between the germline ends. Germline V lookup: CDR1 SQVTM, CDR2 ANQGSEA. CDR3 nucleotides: TGCAGCATTGCAGGGGTCGGCTATGGCTACACCTTC. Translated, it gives CSIAGVGYGYTF.

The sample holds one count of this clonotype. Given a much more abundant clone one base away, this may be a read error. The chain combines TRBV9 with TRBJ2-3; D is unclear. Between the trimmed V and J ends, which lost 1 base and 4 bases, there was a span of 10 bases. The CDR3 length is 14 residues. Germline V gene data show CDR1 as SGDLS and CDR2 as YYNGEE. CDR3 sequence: CASSVWPLADTQYF. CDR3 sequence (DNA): TGTGCCAGCAGCGTATGGCCTCTCGCAGATACGCAGTATTTT.

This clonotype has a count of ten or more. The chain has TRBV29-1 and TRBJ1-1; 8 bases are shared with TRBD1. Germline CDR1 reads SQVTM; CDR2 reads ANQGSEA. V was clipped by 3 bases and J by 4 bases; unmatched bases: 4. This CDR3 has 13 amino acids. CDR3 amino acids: CSVDGQGGTEAFF. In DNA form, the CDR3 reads TGCAGCGTTGACGGACAGGGAGGCACTGAAGCTTTCTTT.

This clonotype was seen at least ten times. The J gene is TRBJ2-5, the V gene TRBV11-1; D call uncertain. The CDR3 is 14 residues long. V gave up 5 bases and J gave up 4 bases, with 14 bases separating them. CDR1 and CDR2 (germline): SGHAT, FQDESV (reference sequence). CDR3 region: CASSRPRVGETQYF. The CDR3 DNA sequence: TGTGCCAGCAGCCGTCCTAGGGTGGGAGAGACCCAGTACTTC.

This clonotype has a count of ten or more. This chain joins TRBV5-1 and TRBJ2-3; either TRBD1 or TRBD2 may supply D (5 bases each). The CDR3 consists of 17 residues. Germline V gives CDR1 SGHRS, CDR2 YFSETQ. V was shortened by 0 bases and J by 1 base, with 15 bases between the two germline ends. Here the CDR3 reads CASSLAWGNYGTDTQYF. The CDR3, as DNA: TGCGCCAGCAGCTTGGCCTGGGGGAATTACGGCACAGATACGCAGTATTTT.

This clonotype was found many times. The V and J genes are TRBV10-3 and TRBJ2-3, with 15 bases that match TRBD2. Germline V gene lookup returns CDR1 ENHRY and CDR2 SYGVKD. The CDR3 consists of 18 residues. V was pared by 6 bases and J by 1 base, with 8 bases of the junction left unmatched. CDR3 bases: TGTGCCATCAGCCTTGGGACTAGCGGGAGGAGGGGCACAGATACGCAGTATTTT. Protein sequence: CAISLGTSGRRGTDTQYF.

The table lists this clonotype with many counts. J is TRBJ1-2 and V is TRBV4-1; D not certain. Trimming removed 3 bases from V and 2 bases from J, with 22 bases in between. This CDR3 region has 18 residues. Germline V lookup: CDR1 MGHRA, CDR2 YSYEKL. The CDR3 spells CASSQLRANLYSNYGYTF. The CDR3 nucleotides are TGCGCCAGCAGCCAGCTCCGGGCCAACCTTTATTCAAACTATGGCTACACCTTC.

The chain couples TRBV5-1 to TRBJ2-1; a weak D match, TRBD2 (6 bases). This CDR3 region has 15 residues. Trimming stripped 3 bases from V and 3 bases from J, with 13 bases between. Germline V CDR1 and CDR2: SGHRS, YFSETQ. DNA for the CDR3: TGCGCCAGCAGCTCCTTGGGCGGGAACTACAATGAGCAGTTCTTC. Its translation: CASSSLGGNYNEQFF.

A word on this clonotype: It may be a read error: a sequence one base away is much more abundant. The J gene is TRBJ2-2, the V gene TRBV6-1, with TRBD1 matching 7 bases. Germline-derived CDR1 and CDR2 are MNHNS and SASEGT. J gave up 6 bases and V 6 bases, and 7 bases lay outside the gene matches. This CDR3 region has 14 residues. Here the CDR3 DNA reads TGTGCCAGCAGACCGGGACAGTCGGCCGGGGAGCTGTTTTTT. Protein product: CASRPGQSAGELFF.

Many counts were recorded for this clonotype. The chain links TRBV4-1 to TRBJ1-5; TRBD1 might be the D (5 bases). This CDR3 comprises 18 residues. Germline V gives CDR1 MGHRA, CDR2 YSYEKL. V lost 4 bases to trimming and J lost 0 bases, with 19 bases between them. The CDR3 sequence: CASSPRDPSGGSNQPQHF. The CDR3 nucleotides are TGCGCCAGCAGCCCCCGGGACCCCTCCGGCGGTAGCAATCAGCCCCAGCATTTT.

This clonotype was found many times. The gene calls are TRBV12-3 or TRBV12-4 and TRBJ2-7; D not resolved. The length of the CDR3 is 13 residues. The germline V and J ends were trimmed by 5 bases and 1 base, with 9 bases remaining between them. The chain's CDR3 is CASSDGPSYEQYF. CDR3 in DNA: TGTGCCAGCAGTGACGGACCTTCCTACGAGCAGTACTTC.

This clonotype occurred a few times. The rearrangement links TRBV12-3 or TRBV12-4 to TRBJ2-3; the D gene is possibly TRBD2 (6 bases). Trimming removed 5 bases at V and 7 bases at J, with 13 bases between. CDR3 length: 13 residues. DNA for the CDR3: TGTGCCAGCAGTACCTCCCTAGCGAATACGCAGTATTTT. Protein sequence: CASSTSLANTQYF.

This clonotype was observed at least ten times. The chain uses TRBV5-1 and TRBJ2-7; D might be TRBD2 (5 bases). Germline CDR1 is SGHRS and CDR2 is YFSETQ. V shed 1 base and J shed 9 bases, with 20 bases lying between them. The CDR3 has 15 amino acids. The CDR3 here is CASSLSSGGPFVQYF. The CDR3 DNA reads TGCGCCAGCAGCTTGTCCAGTGGAGGACCCTTCGTGCAGTACTTC.

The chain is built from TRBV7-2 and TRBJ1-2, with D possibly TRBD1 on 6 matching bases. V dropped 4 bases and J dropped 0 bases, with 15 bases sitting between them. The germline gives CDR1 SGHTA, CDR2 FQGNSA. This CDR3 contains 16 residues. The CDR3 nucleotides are TGTGCCAGCAGCTCAGACAGGTCCCCATCTAACTATGGCTACACCTTC. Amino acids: CASSSDRSPSNYGYTF.

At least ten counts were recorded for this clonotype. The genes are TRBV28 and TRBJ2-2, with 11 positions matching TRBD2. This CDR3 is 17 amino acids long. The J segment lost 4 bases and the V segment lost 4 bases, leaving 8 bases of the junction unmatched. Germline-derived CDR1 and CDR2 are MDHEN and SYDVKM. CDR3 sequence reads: CASSSGPSGRTTGELFF. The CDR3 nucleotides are TGTGCCAGCAGTTCTGGCCCTAGCGGGAGGACCACCGGGGAGCTGTTTTTT.

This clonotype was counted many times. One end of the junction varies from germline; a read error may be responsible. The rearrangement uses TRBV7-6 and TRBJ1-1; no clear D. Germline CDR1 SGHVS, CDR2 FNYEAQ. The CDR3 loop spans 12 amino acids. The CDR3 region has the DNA TGTGCCAGCAGTTTAGTTGGTGAAGAAGCTTTCTTT. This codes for CASSLVGEEAFF.

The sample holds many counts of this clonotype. The CDR3 DNA sequence: TGTGCCAGCAGTCCCGGGGCAGGGACCATATATTTT. This encodes CASSPGAGTIYF. The chain has TRBV12-3 or TRBV12-4 and TRBJ1-3; a possible D gene is TRBD1 (5 bases). V dropped 5 bases and J dropped 10 bases, with 12 bases sitting between them. This CDR3 has 12 amino acids.

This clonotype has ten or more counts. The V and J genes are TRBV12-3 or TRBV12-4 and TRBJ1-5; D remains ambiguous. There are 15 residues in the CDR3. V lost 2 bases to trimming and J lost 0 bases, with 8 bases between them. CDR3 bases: TGTGCCAGCAGTTTAAGGCAGTATAGCAATCAGCCCCAGCATTTT. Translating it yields CASSLRQYSNQPQHF.